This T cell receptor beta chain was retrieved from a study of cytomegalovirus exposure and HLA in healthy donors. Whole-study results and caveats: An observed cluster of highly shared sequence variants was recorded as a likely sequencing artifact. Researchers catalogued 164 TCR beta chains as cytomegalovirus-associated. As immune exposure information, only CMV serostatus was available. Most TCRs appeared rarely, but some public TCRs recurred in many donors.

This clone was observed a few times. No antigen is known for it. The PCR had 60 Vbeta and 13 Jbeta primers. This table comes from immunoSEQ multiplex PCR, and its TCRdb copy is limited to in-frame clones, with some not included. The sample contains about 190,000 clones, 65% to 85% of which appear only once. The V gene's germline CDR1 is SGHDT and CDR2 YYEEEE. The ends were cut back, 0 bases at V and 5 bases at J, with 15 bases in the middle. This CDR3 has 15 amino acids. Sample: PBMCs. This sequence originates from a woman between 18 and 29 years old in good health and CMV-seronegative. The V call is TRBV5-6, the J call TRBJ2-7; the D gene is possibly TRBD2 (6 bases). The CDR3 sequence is CASSLERGLDDEQYF. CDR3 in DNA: TGTGCCAGCAGCTTGGAACGGGGACTCGACGACGAGCAGTACTTC.